One sample yielded the 17 T cell receptor beta chains listed below, sequenced in a study of blood T cells in healthy people across ages. Then a second PCR, running roughly 7 to 12 cycles, was carried out with a sample-barcoded 5' primer and a J-beta primer mix. TCRdb re-called the 5' RACE reads through MiXCR, storing one row per CDR3 protein. The table shows about 1,500,000 distinct CDR3 sequences, with roughly 30% occurring only once. The sample was blood. The source of these receptors is a woman under 40 in good health.

This clonotype was counted only a few times. CDR3 loop: CASSLDSAGANVLTF. CDR3 DNA sequence: TGTGCCAGCAGCTTAGACAGTGCTGGGGCCAACGTCCTGACTTTC. The rearrangement joins TRBV7-9 to TRBJ2-6; no reliable D call. V lost 1 base to trimming and J lost 2 bases, with 6 bases between them. Germline values: CDR1 SEHNR, CDR2 FQNEAQ (reference sequence). CDR3 length: 15 amino acids.

A remark on this clonotype: Germline is not matched at one junction end, which may reflect a read error. J is TRBJ2-5 and V is TRBV7-9, with D perhaps assigned TRBD1 or TRBD2 (5 bases each). Germline CDR1 and CDR2: SEHNR and FQNEAQ (reference sequence). This CDR3 contains 11 residues. In DNA form, the CDR3 reads TGTGCCAGCAGCTTAGCAGGGACCCGGTACTTC. Translated: CASSLAGTRYF. Based on the CDR3 plus reference TRBV7-9 and TRBJ2-5, the full variable domain is DTGVSQNPRHKITKRGQNVTFRCDPISEHNRLYWYRQTLGQGPEFLTYFQNEAQLEKSRLLSDRFSAERPKGSFSTLEIQRTEQGDSAMYLCASSLAGTRYFGPGTRLLVL.

A few counts support this clonotype. This rearrangement joins TRBV28 to TRBJ2-5, with TRBD1 matching over 10 bases. With V trimmed by 10 bases and J by 7 bases, 6 bases remained unmatched. This CDR3 has 12 amino acids. Per the germline V gene, CDR1 is MDHEN and CDR2 is SYDVKM. CDR3 in amino acids: CATTGGVGTQYF. CDR3 bases: TGTGCCACGACAGGGGGCGTAGGGACCCAGTACTTC.

V usage is TRBV12-5 and J usage is TRBJ2-1, with unresolved D. V was shortened by 7 bases and J by 5 bases, with 18 bases between the two germline ends. The germline V gene encodes CDR1 LGHNT and CDR2 FRNRAP. The CDR3 consists of 15 residues. CDR3 nucleotides: TGTGCTAGTGTTGGAGCGAGCCCTCTGAACAATGAGCAGTTCTTC. As protein: CASVGASPLNNEQFF.

As for this clonotype: This may come from a read error, since a much larger clone is one base off. V is TRBV29-1 and J is TRBJ2-7, with D possibly being TRBD2 (6 bases). The CDR3 runs to 13 residues. The V gene's germline CDR1 is SQVTM and CDR2 ANQGSEA. The V and J ends lost 4 bases and 5 bases respectively, with 15 bases between them. In DNA form, the CDR3 reads TGCAGCGTTGTGGGGACGGGAGCCCACGAGCAGTACTTC. Translation: CSVVGTGAHEQYF.

Points on this clonotype: Mismatch with germline at one junction end may stem from a read error. Here the CDR3 reads CAGSGRQGNSPLHF. CDR3 coding DNA: TGTGCCGGCAGCGGCCGACAGGGTAATTCACCCCTCCACTTT. This chain uses TRBV9 with TRBJ1-6; 7 bases match TRBD1. This CDR3 is built from 14 residues. The V gene's germline CDR1 is SGDLS and CDR2 YYNGEE. The full variable domain, in which reference TRBV9 and TRBJ1-6 provide the parts outside the CDR3, is DSGVTQTPKHLITATGQRVTLRCSPRSGDLSVYWYQQSLDQGLQFLIQYYNGEERAKGNILERFSAQQFPDLHSELNLSSLELGDSALYFCAGSGRQGNSPLHFGNGTRLTVT.

The V and J genes are TRBV7-2 and TRBJ1-3, with a tentative D call TRBD1 (5 bases). V was cut by 4 bases and J by 3 bases, with 13 bases left in between. The CDR3 runs to 15 residues. Germline-derived CDR1 and CDR2 are SGHTA and FQGNSA. The CDR3 sequence is CASSSRGADGNTIYF. In DNA, the CDR3 is TGTGCCAGCAGCTCACGAGGGGCAGATGGAAACACCATATATTTT. The entire variable domain, with the rest obtained from reference TRBV7-2 and TRBJ1-3, is as follows: GAGVSQSPSNKVTEKGKDVELRCDPISGHTALYWYRQSLGQGLEFLIYFQGNSAPDKSGLPSDRFSAERTGGSVSTLTIQRTQQEDSAVYLCASSSRGADGNTIYFGEGSWLTVV.

Ten or more counts support this clonotype. The V and J genes are TRBV4-1 and TRBJ2-7, with 7 bases identical to TRBD2. The germline gives CDR1 MGHRA, CDR2 YSYEKL. The CDR3 covers 16 residues. The trim removed 1 base at V and 0 bases at J, leaving 6 bases unmatched. CDR3 DNA sequence: TGCGCCAGCAGCCAAGCGTTCGGGGGGAGCTCCTACGAGCAGTACTTC. Its translation: CASSQAFGGSSYEQYF.

The chain has TRBV7-9 and TRBJ2-2; unclear D gene. This CDR3 comprises 15 residues. Germline-derived CDR1 and CDR2 are SEHNR and FQNEAQ (reference sequence). The V and J ends lost 1 base and 6 bases respectively, with 12 bases between them. The CDR3 DNA sequence: TGTGCCAGCAGCTTAGACTGGAGTCCGTCCGGGGAGCTGTTTTTT. Amino acids: CASSLDWSPSGELFF.

The chain couples TRBV28 to TRBJ2-3; 7 bases match TRBD1. Germline values: CDR1 MDHEN, CDR2 SYDVKM. V shed 6 bases and J 0 bases; nucleotides not matched to a gene: 6. The CDR3 sequence is 15 residues long. This CDR3 reads CASSGPGGSTDTQYF. The DNA of the CDR3 is TGTGCCAGCAGCGGCCCAGGGGGTAGCACAGATACGCAGTATTTT.

V is TRBV15 and J is TRBJ1-5; tentatively, D is TRBD1 (6 bases). V was clipped by 2 bases and J by 4 bases, with 12 bases between them. CDR3 length: 15 residues. Germline lookup yields CDR1 LNHNV and CDR2 YYDKDF (reference sequence). CDR3 sequence: CATSRYNQGNQPQHF. The CDR3 DNA reads as TGTGCCACCAGCAGATATAATCAGGGGAATCAGCCCCAGCATTTT.

This clonotype was detected only a few times. V usage is TRBV6-6 and J usage is TRBJ2-4, with 11 bases lining up with TRBD2. The J call could be wrong; TRBJ2-5 is a better fit for the DNA end. This CDR3 has 17 amino acids. Germline CDR1 MNHNY, CDR2 SVGAGI (reference sequence). This chain's CDR3 is CASSPLAGGIRGETQYF. CDR3 sequence (DNA): TGTGCCAGCAGCCCCTTAGCGGGGGGGATTCGGGGGGAGACCCAGTACTTC.

This clonotype was observed many times. The chain carries TRBV10-3 and TRBJ1-4; D remains ambiguous. Germline CDR1 and CDR2: ENHRY and SYGVKD. The CDR3 loop spans 17 amino acids. V was cut by 6 bases and J by 0 bases, with 17 bases left in between. This CDR3 is CAISARPTTTTNEKLFF. CDR3 coding DNA: TGTGCCATCAGCGCTCGACCCACCACAACAACTAATGAAAAACTGTTTTTT.

In its sample, this clonotype was seen a few times. The chain has TRBV13 and TRBJ2-1; D remains ambiguous. Germline values: CDR1 PRHDT, CDR2 FYEKMQ (reference sequence). Trimming removed 1 base from V and 10 bases from J, with 8 bases in between. There are 12 residues in the CDR3. CDR3 sequence: CASSLARAEQFF. For the CDR3, the DNA is TGTGCCAGCAGCTTAGCCAGAGCGGAGCAGTTCTTC.

The chain employs TRBV7-2 and TRBJ2-2, with unresolved D. Trimming shortened V by 5 bases and J by 5 bases, and 12 bases separated the two germline ends. The CDR3 contains 14 residues. CDR1 and CDR2 from the germline V gene are SGHTA and FQGNSA. Written as DNA, the CDR3 is TGTGCCAGCAGCGGTCAACTAAGGACCGGGGAGCTGTTTTTT. Translated, it gives CASSGQLRTGELFF.

The chain joins TRBV11-2 to TRBJ1-1; maybe TRBD1 (5 bases). Trimming stripped 1 base from V and 0 bases from J, with 12 bases between. The CDR3 sequence is 16 residues long. Germline CDR1 reads SGHAT; CDR2 reads FQNNGV. The CDR3: CASSLVGPGMNTEAFF. The DNA for the CDR3 is TGTGCCAGCAGCTTAGTGGGACCCGGCATGAACACTGAAGCTTTCTTT. The complete variable domain, with remaining parts taken from reference TRBV11-2 and TRBJ1-1, reads EAGVAQSPRYKIIEKRQSVAFWCNPISGHATLYWYQQILGQGPKLLIQFQNNGVVDDSQLPKDRFSAERLKGVDSTLKIQPAKLEDSAVYLCASSLVGPGMNTEAFFGQGTRLTVV.

The J gene is TRBJ2-1, the V gene TRBV7-3, with 8 bases matching TRBD1. Germline-derived CDR1 and CDR2 are SGHTA and FQGTGA. This CDR3 contains 12 residues. J lost 10 bases, V lost 4 bases, and 3 bases had no gene match. CDR3 bases: TGTGCCAGCAGCTCAAACAGGGGGGAGCAGTTCTTC. It yields the protein CASSSNRGEQFF.